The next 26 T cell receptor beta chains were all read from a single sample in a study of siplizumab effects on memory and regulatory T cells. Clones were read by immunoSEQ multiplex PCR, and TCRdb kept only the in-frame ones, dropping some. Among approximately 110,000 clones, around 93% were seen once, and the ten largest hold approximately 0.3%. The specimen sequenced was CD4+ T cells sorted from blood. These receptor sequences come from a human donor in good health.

CDR3 sequence: CASSPQDRADTQYF. CDR3 bases: TGTGCCAGCAGCCCCCAGGACAGAGCAGATACGCAGTATTTT. This chain connects TRBV7-6 to TRBJ2-3; possibly TRBD1 for D (6 bases). The CDR3 has 14 residues. From germline, CDR1 is SGHVS and CDR2 FNYEAQ. The germline V and J ends were trimmed by 5 bases and 4 bases, with 13 bases remaining between them.

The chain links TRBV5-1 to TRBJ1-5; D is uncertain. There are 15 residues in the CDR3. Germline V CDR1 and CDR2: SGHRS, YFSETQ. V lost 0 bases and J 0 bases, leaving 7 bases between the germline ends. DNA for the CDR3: TGCGCCAGCAGCTTGGACCCTTATAGCAATCAGCCCCAGCATTTT. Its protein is CASSLDPYSNQPQHF.

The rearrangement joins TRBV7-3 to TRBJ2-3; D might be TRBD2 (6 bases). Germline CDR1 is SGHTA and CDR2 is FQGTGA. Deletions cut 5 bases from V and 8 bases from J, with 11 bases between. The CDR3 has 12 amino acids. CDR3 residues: CASSQTGGTQYF. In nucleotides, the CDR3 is TGTGCCAGCAGCCAAACCGGGGGTACGCAGTATTTT.

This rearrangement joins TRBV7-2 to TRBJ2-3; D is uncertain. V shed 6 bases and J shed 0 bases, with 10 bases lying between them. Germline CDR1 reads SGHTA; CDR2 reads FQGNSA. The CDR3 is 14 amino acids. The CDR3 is CASRIASSTDTQYF. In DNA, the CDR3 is TGTGCCAGCAGGATAGCAAGTAGCACAGATACGCAGTATTTT.

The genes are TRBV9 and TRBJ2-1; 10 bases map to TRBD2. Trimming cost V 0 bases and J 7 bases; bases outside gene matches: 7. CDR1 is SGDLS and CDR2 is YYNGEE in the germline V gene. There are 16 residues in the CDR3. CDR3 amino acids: CASSVGSGGAGNEQFF. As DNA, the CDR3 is TGTGCCAGCAGCGTAGGCAGCGGGGGGGCTGGAAATGAGCAGTTCTTC.

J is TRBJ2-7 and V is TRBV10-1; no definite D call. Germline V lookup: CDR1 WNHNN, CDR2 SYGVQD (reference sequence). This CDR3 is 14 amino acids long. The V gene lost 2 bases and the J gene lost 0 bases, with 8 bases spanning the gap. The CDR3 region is CASSEAPSSYEQYF. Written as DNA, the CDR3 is TGCGCCAGCAGTGAGGCTCCGAGCTCCTACGAGCAGTACTTC.

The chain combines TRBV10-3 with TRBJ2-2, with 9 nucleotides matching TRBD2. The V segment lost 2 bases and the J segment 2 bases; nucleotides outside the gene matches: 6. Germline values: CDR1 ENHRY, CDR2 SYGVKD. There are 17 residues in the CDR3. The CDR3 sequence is CAISEGGLALNTGELFF. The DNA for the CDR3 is TGTGCCATCAGTGAGGGGGGACTAGCACTAAACACCGGGGAGCTGTTTTTT.

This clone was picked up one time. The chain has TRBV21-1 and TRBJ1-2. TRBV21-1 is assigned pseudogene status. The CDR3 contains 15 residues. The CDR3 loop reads CASSGEGEFNYGYTF. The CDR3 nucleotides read TGTGCCAGCAGCGGGGAAGGGGAGTTTAACTATGGCTACACCTTC.

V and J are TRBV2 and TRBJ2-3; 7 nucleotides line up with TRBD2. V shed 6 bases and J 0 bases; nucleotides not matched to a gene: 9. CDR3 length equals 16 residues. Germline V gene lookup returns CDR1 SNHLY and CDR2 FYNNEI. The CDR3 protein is CASRERGLRSTDTQYF. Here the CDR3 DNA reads TGTGCCAGCAGGGAGCGGGGACTAAGAAGCACAGATACGCAGTATTTT.

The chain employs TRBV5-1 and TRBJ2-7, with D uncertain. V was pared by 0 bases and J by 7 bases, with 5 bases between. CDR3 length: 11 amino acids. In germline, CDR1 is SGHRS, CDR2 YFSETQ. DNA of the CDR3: TGCGCCAGCAGCTTGGAGAGGGAGCAGTACTTC. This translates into CASSLEREQYF.

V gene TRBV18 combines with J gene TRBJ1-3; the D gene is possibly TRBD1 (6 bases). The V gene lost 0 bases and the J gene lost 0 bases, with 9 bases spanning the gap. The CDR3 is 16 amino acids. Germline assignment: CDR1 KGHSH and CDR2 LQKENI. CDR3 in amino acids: CASSPPTGLSGNTIYF. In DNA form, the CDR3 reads TGTGCCAGCTCACCACCGACAGGACTCTCTGGAAACACCATATATTTT.

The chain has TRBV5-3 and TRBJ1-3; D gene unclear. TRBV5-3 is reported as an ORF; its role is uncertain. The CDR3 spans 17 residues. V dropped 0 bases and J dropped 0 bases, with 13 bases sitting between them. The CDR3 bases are TGTGCCAGAAGCTTGGATTTTGCAGTCCGCTCTGGAAACACCATATATTTT. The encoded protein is CARSLDFAVRSGNTIYF.

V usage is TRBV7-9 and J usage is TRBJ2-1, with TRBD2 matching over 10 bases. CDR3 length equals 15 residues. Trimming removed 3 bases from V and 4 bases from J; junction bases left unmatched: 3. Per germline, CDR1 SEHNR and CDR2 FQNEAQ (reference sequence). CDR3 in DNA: TGTGCCAGCAGCTTGCCTAGCGGGGGATACAATGAGCAGTTCTTC. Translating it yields CASSLPSGGYNEQFF.

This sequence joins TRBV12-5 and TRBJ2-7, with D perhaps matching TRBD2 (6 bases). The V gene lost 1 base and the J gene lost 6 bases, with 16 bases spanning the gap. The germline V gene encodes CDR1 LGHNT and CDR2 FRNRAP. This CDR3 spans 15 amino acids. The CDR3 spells CASGLGRDSGGEQYF. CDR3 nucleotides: TGTGCTAGTGGTTTGGGCCGGGACTCTGGGGGCGAGCAGTACTTC.

CDR3 sequence (DNA): TGTGCCAGCAGTTTACTCCCCGGACTAGCGGGAGTGCTGGGCAATGAGCAGTTCTTC. It is translated as CASSLLPGLAGVLGNEQFF. V and J are TRBV28 and TRBJ2-1, with TRBD2 matching over 13 bases. Per germline, CDR1 MDHEN and CDR2 SYDVKM. This CDR3 has 19 amino acids. With 2 bases clipped from V and 6 bases from J, the junction kept 13 bases outside the gene matches.

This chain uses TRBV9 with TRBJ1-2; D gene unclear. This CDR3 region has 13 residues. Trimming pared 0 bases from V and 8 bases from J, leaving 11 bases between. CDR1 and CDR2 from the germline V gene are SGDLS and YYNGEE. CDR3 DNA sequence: TGTGCCAGCAGCGTAGAGGCAGCGAAAGGCTACACCTTC. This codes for CASSVEAAKGYTF.

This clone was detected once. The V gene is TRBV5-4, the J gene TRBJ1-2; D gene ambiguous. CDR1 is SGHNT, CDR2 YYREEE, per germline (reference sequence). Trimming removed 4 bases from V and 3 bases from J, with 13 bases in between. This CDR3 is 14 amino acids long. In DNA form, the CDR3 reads TGTGCCAGCAGCGGGTCTGTAGAGGACTATGGCTACACCTTC. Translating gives CASSGSVEDYGYTF.

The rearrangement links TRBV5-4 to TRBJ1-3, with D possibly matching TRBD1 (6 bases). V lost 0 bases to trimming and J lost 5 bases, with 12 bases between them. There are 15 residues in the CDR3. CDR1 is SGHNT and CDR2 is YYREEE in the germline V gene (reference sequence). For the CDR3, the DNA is TGTGCCAGCAGCTTGGGTGGGGGCTTGAGAAACACCATATATTTT. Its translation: CASSLGGGLRNTIYF.

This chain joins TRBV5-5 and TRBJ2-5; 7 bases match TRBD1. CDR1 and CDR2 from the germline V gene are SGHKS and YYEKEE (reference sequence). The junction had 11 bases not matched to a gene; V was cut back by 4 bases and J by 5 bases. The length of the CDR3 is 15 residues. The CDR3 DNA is TGTGCCAGCAGCAAAGGGACAGCCGTCCGGGAGACCCAGTACTTC. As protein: CASSKGTAVRETQYF. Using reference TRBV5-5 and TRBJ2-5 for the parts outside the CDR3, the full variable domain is DAGVTQSPTHLIKTRGQQVTLRCSPISGHKSVSWYQQVLGQGPQFIFQYYEKEERGRGNFPDRFSARQFPNYSSELNVNALLLGDSALYLCASSKGTAVRETQYFGPGTRLLVL.

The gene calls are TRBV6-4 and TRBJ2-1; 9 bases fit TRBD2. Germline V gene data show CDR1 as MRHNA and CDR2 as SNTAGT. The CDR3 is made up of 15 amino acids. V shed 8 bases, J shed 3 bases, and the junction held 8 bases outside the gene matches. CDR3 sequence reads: CASGTEAGGYNEQFF. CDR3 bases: TGTGCCAGCGGCACTGAAGCGGGAGGCTACAATGAGCAGTTCTTC.

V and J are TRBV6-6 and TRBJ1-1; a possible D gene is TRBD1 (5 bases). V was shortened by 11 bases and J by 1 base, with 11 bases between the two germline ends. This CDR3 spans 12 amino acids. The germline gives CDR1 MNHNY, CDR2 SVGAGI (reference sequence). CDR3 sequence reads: CAGTDRNTEAFF. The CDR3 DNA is TGTGCCGGGACCGACAGGAACACTGAAGCTTTCTTT.

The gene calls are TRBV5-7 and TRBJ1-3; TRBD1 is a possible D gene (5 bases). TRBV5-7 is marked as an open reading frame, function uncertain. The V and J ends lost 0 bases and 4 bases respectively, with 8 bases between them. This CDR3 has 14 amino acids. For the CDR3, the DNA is TGTGCCAGCAGCTTGGGGGGCGAAGGAAACACCATATATTTT. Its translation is CASSLGGEGNTIYF.

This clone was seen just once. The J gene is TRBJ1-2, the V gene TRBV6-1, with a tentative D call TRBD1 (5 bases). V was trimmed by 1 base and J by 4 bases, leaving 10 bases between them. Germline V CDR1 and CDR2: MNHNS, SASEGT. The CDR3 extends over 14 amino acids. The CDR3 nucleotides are TGTGCCAGCAGTGAAGTATATGGGACCTATGGCTACACCTTC. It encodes CASSEVYGTYGYTF.

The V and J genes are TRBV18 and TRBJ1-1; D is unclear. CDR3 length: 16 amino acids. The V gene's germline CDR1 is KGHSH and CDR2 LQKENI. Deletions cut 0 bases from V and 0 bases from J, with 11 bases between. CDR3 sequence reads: CASSPPTRKMNTEAFF. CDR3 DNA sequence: TGTGCCAGCTCACCACCAACGAGAAAGATGAACACTGAAGCTTTCTTT.

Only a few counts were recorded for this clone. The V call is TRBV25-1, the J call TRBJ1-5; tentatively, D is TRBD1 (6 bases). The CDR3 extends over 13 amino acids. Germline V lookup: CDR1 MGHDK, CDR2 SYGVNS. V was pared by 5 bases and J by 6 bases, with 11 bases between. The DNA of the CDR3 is TGTGCCAGCAGTCCCCCAGGGGTTCAGCCCCAGCATTTT. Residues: CASSPPGVQPQHF. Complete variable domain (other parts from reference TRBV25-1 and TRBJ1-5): EADIYQTPRYLVIGTGKKITLECSQTMGHDKMYWYQQDPGMELHLIHYSYGVNSTEKGDLSSESTVSRIRTEHFPLTLESARPSHTSQYLCASSPPGVQPQHFGDGTRLSIL.

In DNA form, the CDR3 reads TGTGCCAGCAGTGACTCGGGCAGCGACAACTATAGCAATCAGCCCCAGCATTTT. Translating gives CASSDSGSDNYSNQPQHF. V usage is TRBV6-4 and J usage is TRBJ1-5; D is undetermined. Germline assignment: CDR1 MRHNA and CDR2 SNTAGT. The CDR3 length is 18 residues. Trimming removed 0 bases at V and 0 bases at J, with 15 bases between.